This is a list of T cell receptor beta chains from one sample in a study of cytomegalovirus exposure and HLA in healthy donors. Method: immunoSEQ multiplex PCR; TCRdb's copy keeps in-frame clones and lacks some. This table has roughly 99,000 clones, approximately 79% appearing once. The sample consisted of PBMCs. The origin of the receptors is a middle-aged woman in good health and CMV-seropositive. Each CDR3 is given without its conserved first and last residue. Not every row has a clone size; where given, it reads once, few, many or a size class.

j_call clone_size v_call cdr3_aa
TRBJ1-6 - TRBV30 AWSAGQGSFSPLH
TRBJ2-2 once TRBV19 ASMPRSNTGELF
TRBJ1-1 - TRBV27 ASRPPGAEAF
TRBJ1-1 - TRBV6-5 ASSPTTGLTEAF
TRBJ1-2 - TRBV30 AWSPPREGVGYT
TRBJ2-1 - TRBV15 ATSTDLGLAGGPYNEQF
TRBJ2-7 - TRBV6-1 ASRARGLMDEQY
TRBJ2-7 - TRBV5-4 ASSLGTGTSGVGYEQY
TRBJ2-1 few TRBV7-7 ASSLGGQDEQF
TRBJ1-2 - TRBV30 AWRRTTYGYT
TRBJ1-1 once TRBV30 AWSKGGNTEAF
TRBJ1-2 few TRBV5-6 ASSYSGPYT
TRBJ2-7 - TRBV4-3 ASSHGLIAGSSYEQY
TRBJ2-3 - TRBV4-2 ASSRLYSPGLAASTDTQY
TRBJ2-2 few TRBV5-4 ASSSYRENTGELF
TRBJ1-6 - TRBV16 ASSQSDPTWDSPLH
TRBJ1-1 few TRBV19 ASTVTGPAEAF
TRBJ1-1 - TRBV2 ASSEARMNTEAF
TRBJ2-2 few TRBV25-1 ASSGPSGTVNTGELF
TRBJ1-2 - TRBV7-2 ASSSDSYGYT
TRBJ2-1 - TRBV19 ASSMRIHYNEQF
TRBJ2-3 - TRBV6-5 ASRSSGGSDTQY
TRBJ1-2 - TRBV28 ASKRTTGNYGYT
TRBJ1-2 once TRBV9 ASSVGQGISGYT
TRBJ1-2 - TRBV5-4 ASSFERGNGYT
TRBJ2-3 - TRBV7-9 ASSFGVTSTDTQY
TRBJ2-7 - TRBV5-4 ASSLARTGPYEQY
TRBJ1-4 few TRBV7-3 ASSLRKDTGNEKLF
TRBJ1-2 - TRBV20-1 SPGLDYGYT
TRBJ2-1 once TRBV5-1 ASSYTGESFNEQF
TRBJ2-1 - TRBV7-2 ASSSVAGGLGEQF
TRBJ2-5 - TRBV4-2 ASSQEWGASGGETQY
TRBJ1-2 - TRBV29-1 SAGDGLYGYT
TRBJ1-1 - TRBV29-1 SVDRGRGTEAF
TRBJ1-2 - TRBV5-4 ASSPTGIYGYT
TRBJ1-5 - TRBV6-1 ASSMTGGNQPQH
TRBJ1-5 - TRBV30 AWSATGAQPQH
TRBJ2-5 - TRBV18 ASSPKLAGGGLQETQY
TRBJ1-1 - TRBV7-8 ASSPGTLVGGEAF
TRBJ2-7 - TRBV5-4 AASPDRGSEQY
TRBJ1-2 - TRBV5-4 ASSLESFADGYT
TRBJ1-5 - TRBV5-1 ASSPGTGGNQPQH
TRBJ1-2 - TRBV4-3 ASSQVGDYGYT
TRBJ2-5 - TRBV4-3 ASSQDLGLARETQY
TRBJ2-5 few TRBV5-4 ASSSGQGSVETQY
TRBJ1-3 - TRBV5-4 ASRIQGPGNTIY
TRBJ2-7 few TRBV5-4 ASSFFGRGREQY
TRBJ1-1 - TRBV18 ASSPGVNTEAF
TRBJ1-4 - TRBV28 ASSYPGQNEKLF
TRBJ2-3 - TRBV19 ASSNRDTDTQY
TRBJ1-6 - TRBV2 ASTPSTGGRAPLH